The 3 T cell receptor beta chains below were found in one sample sequenced in a study of shared clonotypes between healthy human individuals. Generated by immunoSEQ multiplex PCR, the TCRdb table keeps only in-frame clones and is missing some. The data show roughly 1.4 million clones, 98% to 99% seen once. Sequencing was carried out using naive CD4+ T cells sorted from blood. Described subset: CD45RA+ positively selected. The receptors were sampled from a man under 40 in good health.

The chain couples TRBV28 to TRBJ2-4, with 8 bases lining up with TRBD2. The CDR3 has 19 amino acids. CDR1 is MDHEN and CDR2 is SYDVKM in the germline V gene. The V and J ends lost 4 bases and 3 bases, in that order; junction bases with no gene match: 17. CDR3 DNA sequence: TGTGCCAGCAGTTCCACGCCACCGGGAGGGCCTTCCGTCAAAAACATTCAGTACTTC. This codes for CASSSTPPGGPSVKNIQYF.

This clone was detected only once. The V call is TRBV7-2, the J call TRBJ1-1; D gene unclear. Germline V lookup: CDR1 SGHTA, CDR2 FQGNSA. Trimming took 1 base from V and 2 from J, leaving 11 bases between them. The CDR3 covers 15 residues. CDR3 sequence reads: CASSLERTSNTEAFF. The CDR3 region has the DNA TGTGCCAGCAGCTTAGAGAGGACGTCTAACACTGAAGCTTTCTTT. The full variable domain, rest sourced from reference TRBV7-2 and TRBJ1-1, is GAGVSQSPSNKVTEKGKDVELRCDPISGHTALYWYRQSLGQGLEFLIYFQGNSAPDKSGLPSDRFSAERTGGSVSTLTIQRTQQEDSAVYLCASSLERTSNTEAFFGQGTRLTVV.

The rearrangement joins TRBV6-5 to TRBJ2-1, with unresolved D. The germline V and J ends were trimmed by 0 bases and 9 bases, with 9 bases remaining between them. This CDR3 region has 13 residues. Per germline, CDR1 MNHEY and CDR2 SVGAGI. In nucleotides, the CDR3 is TGTGCCAGCAGTTACTCGACTGGCCTTGAGCAGTTCTTC. It yields the protein CASSYSTGLEQFF.